The 12 T cell receptor beta chains given below trace back to one sample, sequenced in a study of T cells in Graves' hyperthyroidism and ophthalmopathy. It was RNA transcripts that yielded the amplified TCR beta CDR3 regions. An initial round of RT-PCR targeting the TCR CDR3 relied on the HTBI primer set. A single record per CDR3 protein comes from TCRdb applying MiXCR to the multiplex PCR reads. The table shows around 300,000 distinct CDR3 sequences, with about 15% occurring only once. The sequencing sample was made of blood. Receptors originate from a woman aged 45 to 65 with Graves' hyperthyroidism that later progressed to Graves' ophthalmopathy.

This clonotype was counted ten times or more. J is TRBJ2-2 and V is TRBV18; 9 positions agree with TRBD1. This CDR3 is built from 16 residues. Per the germline V gene, CDR1 is KGHSH and CDR2 is LQKENI. The V gene end was trimmed by 3 bases and the J gene end by 3 bases; junction bases not matched to a gene: 5. CDR3 DNA: TGTGCCAGCTCACCTTACAGGGGGCCGGACACCGGGGAGCTGTTTTTT. Protein: CASSPYRGPDTGELFF.

This clonotype was counted a few times. The chain uses TRBV12-3 or TRBV12-4 and TRBJ2-7; D is ambiguous. The CDR3 is made up of 12 amino acids. V was cut by 2 bases and J by 7 bases, with 9 bases left in between. The DNA for the CDR3 is TGTGCCAGCAGTTTATTCAGAGCGGAGCAGTACTTC. Amino acid sequence: CASSLFRAEQYF.

This clonotype was recorded a few times. The gene calls are TRBV24-1 and TRBJ2-5; the D gene is possibly TRBD1 (6 bases). The germline gives CDR1 KGHDR, CDR2 SFDVKD. The CDR3 runs 15 residues. Trimming removed 3 bases at V and 3 bases at J, with 13 bases between. The CDR3 protein is CATSDPQGTEETQYF. The CDR3, as DNA: TGTGCCACCAGTGATCCGCAGGGGACCGAAGAGACCCAGTACTTC.

This clonotype was seen at least ten times. The chain carries TRBV27 and TRBJ2-5, with D uncertain. From germline, CDR1 is MNHEY and CDR2 SMNVEV (reference sequence). The V end was cut by 2 bases, the J end by 2 bases, with 9 bases between. The CDR3 contains 14 residues. CDR3 DNA: TGTGCCAGCAGTTTAGGAAGGCTACAAGAGACCCAGTACTTC. It yields the protein CASSLGRLQETQYF.

The V gene is TRBV7-9, the J gene TRBJ2-3; D unresolved. Trimming took off 2 bases at V and 9 bases at J, with 6 bases between the two ends. Germline values: CDR1 SEHNR, CDR2 FQNEAQ (reference sequence). The CDR3 extends over 11 amino acids. For the CDR3, the DNA is TGTGCCAGCAGCTTACGCAAGACGCAGTATTTT. Translated, it gives CASSLRKTQYF.

V is TRBV4-2 and J is TRBJ2-7; 8 positions agree with TRBD2. This CDR3 contains 16 residues. Trimming took 0 bases from V and 2 from J; bases not matched to a gene: 6. CDR1 is LGHNA and CDR2 is YNFKEQ in the germline V gene. CDR3 region: CASSQEQAGGAYEQYF. The CDR3 coding sequence is TGTGCCAGCAGCCAAGAGCAGGCGGGAGGAGCCTACGAGCAGTACTTC.

Concerning this clonotype: A read error may be the cause here, since a much bigger clone is one base away. The chain links TRBV18 to TRBJ2-2, with 7 positions matching TRBD2. Germline lookup yields CDR1 KGHSH and CDR2 LQKENI. CDR3 length: 15 amino acids. The CDR3 here is CTSSREVPNTGELFF. As DNA, the CDR3 is TGTACCAGCTCACGGGAGGTTCCGAACACCGGGGAGCTGTTTTTT.

This clonotype appeared many times. The chain recombines TRBV28 with TRBJ1-5, with D uncertain. The V end lost 6 bases, the J end lost 9 bases, and 12 bases lay between the germline ends. CDR1 and CDR2 (germline): MDHEN, SYDVKM. This CDR3 is built from 12 residues. CDR3 bases: TGTGCCAGCAGCCCCGGGGTGTGGCCCCAGCATTTT. This gives the protein CASSPGVWPQHF.

This clonotype was detected ten times or more. The V call is TRBV6-1, the J call TRBJ1-1, with 7 bases fitting TRBD1. V shed 6 bases, J shed 1 base, and the junction held 11 bases outside the gene matches. CDR1 and CDR2 from the germline V gene are MNHNS and SASEGT. CDR3 length: 16 amino acids. The CDR3 nucleotides read TGTGCCAGCAGACCGACAGGGTGGGTATGGAACACTGAAGCTTTCTTT. Protein sequence: CASRPTGWVWNTEAFF.

Notes on this clonotype: A read error may be the cause here, since a much bigger clone is one base away. V gene TRBV5-1 combines with J gene TRBJ2-2; maybe TRBD2 (5 bases). The CDR3 extends over 19 amino acids. Germline V gene lookup returns CDR1 SGHRS and CDR2 YFSETQ. CDR3 loop: CASRLGGLISATNAGELFF. The DNA for the CDR3 is TGCGCCAGCAGGCTTGGCGGGCTCATTAGCGCGACGAACGCCGGGGAGCTGTTTTTT.

The chain uses TRBV5-1 and TRBJ2-1; D remains unclear. Per germline, CDR1 SGHRS and CDR2 YFSETQ. V was cut by 5 bases and J by 3 bases, with 9 bases left in between. The CDR3 loop spans 13 amino acids. The CDR3 protein is CASRRLDYNEQFF. For the CDR3, the DNA is TGCGCCAGCAGACGGCTAGACTACAATGAGCAGTTCTTC. Full variable domain (remainder filled in from reference TRBV5-1 and TRBJ2-1): KAGVTQTPRYLIKTRGQQVTLSCSPISGHRSVSWYQQTPGQGLQFLFEYFSETQRNKGNFPGRFSGRQFSNSRSEMNVSTLELGDSALYLCASRRLDYNEQFFGPGTRLTVL.

Many counts were recorded for this clonotype. The chain links TRBV27 to TRBJ2-1; 11 bases are a match to TRBD2. CDR1 MNHEY and CDR2 SMNVEV come from the germline V gene (reference sequence). The CDR3 runs 14 residues. Trimming took 2 bases from V and 10 from J; bases not matched to a gene: 4. The chain's CDR3 is CASSLSRLAGEQFF. CDR3 nucleotides: TGTGCCAGCAGTTTAAGTCGACTAGCGGGAGAGCAGTTCTTC.